Following are 23 T cell receptor beta chains from one sample sequenced in a study of T cell responses to AZD1222 COVID-19 vaccine. Profiling relied on immunoSEQ multiplex PCR, and the TCRdb table lists in-frame clones only, not all of them. The sample lists 130,000 or so clones; about 86% were seen once. Sequences were derived from peripheral blood, sampled on day 0 of AZD1222 vaccination. Every receptor here comes from an adult in good health.

This sequence joins TRBV7-2 and TRBJ1-2; D ambiguous. Trimming stripped 2 bases from V and 3 bases from J, with 10 bases between. Germline V gene data show CDR1 as SGHTA and CDR2 as FQGNSA. This CDR3 has 14 amino acids. CDR3 coding DNA: TGTGCCAGCAGCTTAACTGGCCAAGACTATGGCTACACCTTC. Encoded protein: CASSLTGQDYGYTF.

This clone was recorded once. The rearrangement uses TRBV29-1 and TRBJ1-1; the match to TRBD1 covers 7 bases. This CDR3 has 13 amino acids. Looked up from germline, CDR1 is SQVTM and CDR2 is ANQGSEA. V trimming: 6 bases; J trimming: 6 bases; junction bases outside the gene matches: 10. The CDR3 is CSVATGERSEAFF. The CDR3 nucleotides read TGCAGCGTCGCTACAGGGGAGCGGTCTGAAGCTTTCTTT.

This clone has a single count. The rearrangement links TRBV18 to TRBJ2-1; the match to TRBD1 covers 10 bases. V was pared by 3 bases and J by 9 bases, with 8 bases of the junction left unmatched. Germline CDR1 and CDR2: KGHSH and LQKENI. The CDR3 totals 15 residues. The CDR3 DNA reads TGTGCCAGCTCACCGGGACAGGGGCTTCTTTTTGAGCAGTTCTTC. It is translated as CASSPGQGLLFEQFF.

V gene TRBV4-1 combines with J gene TRBJ1-3, with 7 bases identical to TRBD1. CDR3 length: 16 amino acids. Germline loops: CDR1 MGHRA, CDR2 YSYEKL. The trim removed 0 bases at V and 4 bases at J, leaving 6 bases unmatched. The CDR3 nucleotides are TGCGCCAGCAGCCAAGATGCACAGGGGACCGGAAACACCATATATTTT. This encodes CASSQDAQGTGNTIYF.

This clone appeared once. The chain employs TRBV5-5 and TRBJ1-6, with 7 bases identical to TRBD1. The trim removed 2 bases at V and 10 bases at J, leaving 3 bases unmatched. CDR1 and CDR2 (germline): SGHKS, YYEKEE (reference sequence). The CDR3 spans 13 residues. The CDR3 protein is CASSLGQESPLHF. CDR3 in DNA: TGTGCCAGCAGCTTAGGACAGGAGTCACCCCTCCACTTT.

This rearrangement joins TRBV4-2 to TRBJ2-2; D gene unclear. Between the trimmed V and J ends, which lost 1 base and 4 bases, there was a span of 13 bases. This CDR3 spans 16 amino acids. Germline V gene sequence: CDR1 LGHNA, CDR2 YNFKEQ. In DNA, the CDR3 is TGTGCCAGCAGCCAAGGGGCCCTTGGGTCCACCGGGGAGCTGTTTTTT. This codes for CASSQGALGSTGELFF.

V is TRBV10-3 and J is TRBJ1-2, with TRBD1 as a possible D gene (6 bases). Germline V gene lookup returns CDR1 ENHRY and CDR2 SYGVKD. The CDR3 contains 15 residues. V was clipped by 10 bases and J by 4 bases, with 22 bases between them. The CDR3 loop is CATREGGGLSYGYTF. The CDR3, as DNA: TGTGCCACAAGGGAAGGGGGGGGATTGTCCTATGGCTACACCTTC.

J is TRBJ1-1 and V is TRBV7-9, with no clear D. CDR1 is SEHNR and CDR2 is FQNEAQ in the germline V gene (reference sequence). Trimming took off 2 bases at V and 1 base at J, with 8 bases between the two ends. The CDR3 length is 14 residues. The CDR3 DNA is TGTGCCAGCAGCTTAATGGGTCCGAACACTGAAGCTTTCTTT. Residues: CASSLMGPNTEAFF.

The CDR3, as DNA: TGTGCCAGCAGTACTGGACAGGTACCTGTATTCTACGAGCAGTACTTC. Its protein is CASSTGQVPVFYEQYF. V and J are TRBV27 and TRBJ2-7; 7 bases fit TRBD1. CDR1 is MNHEY and CDR2 is SMNVEV in the germline V gene (reference sequence). Trimming at V came to 5 bases and at J to 3 bases, leaving 13 bases not matched to a gene. CDR3 length: 16 residues.

This clone was seen a few times. The V and J genes are TRBV5-1 and TRBJ2-2; a weak D match, TRBD2 (6 bases). The V end was cut by 7 bases, the J end by 7 bases, with 20 bases between. Germline V gives CDR1 SGHRS, CDR2 YFSETQ. The CDR3 runs to 15 residues. CDR3 DNA sequence: TGCGCCAGCCCCCGGGGGACGAAATCAAGCGGGGAGCTGTTTTTT. Its protein product is CASPRGTKSSGELFF.

The chain carries TRBV20-1 and TRBJ1-2; D uncertain. V was clipped by 5 bases and J by 4 bases, with 8 bases between them. Germline V gene lookup returns CDR1 DFQATT and CDR2 SNEGSKA (reference sequence). This CDR3 comprises 11 residues. CDR3 DNA sequence: TGCAGTGCTGACGGAATCTATGGCTACACCTTC. Its protein is CSADGIYGYTF.

The chain's CDR3 is CASSAGRGNSPLHF. CDR3 coding DNA: TGTGCCAGTAGCGCCGGCAGGGGAAATTCACCCCTCCACTTT. V gene TRBV19 combines with J gene TRBJ1-6; possibly TRBD1 for D (6 bases). Germline V gene sequence: CDR1 LNHDA, CDR2 SQIVND (reference sequence). The ends were cut back, 6 bases at V and 7 bases at J, with 13 bases in the middle. The CDR3 has 14 residues.

The V call is TRBV28, the J call TRBJ1-1; 7 nucleotides agree with TRBD1. After removal of 5 bases from V and 1 base from J, the junction contained 7 bases not matched to a gene. This CDR3 has 15 amino acids. Per the germline V gene, CDR1 is MDHEN and CDR2 is SYDVKM. CDR3 loop: CASSGGDRANTEAFF. DNA for the CDR3: TGTGCCAGCAGTGGGGGTGACAGGGCGAACACTGAAGCTTTCTTT.

The chain's CDR3 is CASSSRVWETQYF. The CDR3 DNA is TGTGCCAGCAGCAGCAGGGTCTGGGAGACCCAGTACTTC. This chain connects TRBV4-2 to TRBJ2-5; D may be TRBD1 (5 bases). Trimming pared 5 bases from V and 5 bases from J, leaving 12 bases between. Germline V CDR1 and CDR2: LGHNA, YNFKEQ. The CDR3 is 13 amino acids.

J is TRBJ1-1 and V is TRBV18, with D possibly being TRBD1 (6 bases). Germline CDR1 and CDR2: KGHSH and LQKENI. CDR3 length: 13 residues. Trimming removed 6 bases from V and 7 bases from J, with 15 bases in between. The CDR3 nucleotides are TGTGCCAGCTCCCCTGGTGGGGGCAGTGAAGCTTTCTTT. Protein product: CASSPGGGSEAFF.

V and J are TRBV7-2 and TRBJ1-1; D not certain. Trimming cost V 1 base and J 0 bases, with 6 bases left between them. CDR3 length: 14 residues. Germline loops: CDR1 SGHTA, CDR2 FQGNSA. Here the CDR3 DNA reads TGTGCCAGCAGCTTAGTTCAGATGAACACTGAAGCTTTCTTT. It codes for CASSLVQMNTEAFF.

This clone was recorded once. Other DNA variants within this sample encode the same CDR3. The chain joins TRBV6-5 to TRBJ1-1; D gene ambiguous. Germline V gene data show CDR1 as MNHEY and CDR2 as SVGAGI. The CDR3 spans 13 residues. The germline V and J ends were trimmed by 3 bases and 5 bases, with 10 bases remaining between them. The CDR3 sequence: CASSYGRGTEAFF. The CDR3 region has the DNA TGTGCCAGCAGTTATGGGAGAGGAACTGAAGCTTTCTTT.

CDR3 sequence reads: CASSEAPWTGNYGYTF. The CDR3 DNA sequence: TGTGCCAGCAGTGAAGCCCCCTGGACAGGGAACTATGGCTACACCTTC. The chain uses TRBV6-1 and TRBJ1-2, with 8 bases fitting TRBD1. Germline CDR1 and CDR2: MNHNS and SASEGT. This CDR3 comprises 16 residues. V lost 0 bases to trimming and J lost 2 bases; unmatched junction nucleotides: 5.

This CDR3 is CASQGPGYNQPQHF. The CDR3 DNA is TGTGCCAGCCAGGGTCCAGGGTACAATCAGCCCCAGCATTTT. The V and J genes are TRBV6-5 and TRBJ1-5, with D possibly TRBD1 on 5 matching bases. V lost 8 bases to trimming and J lost 3 bases, with 14 bases between them. The germline V gene has CDR1 MNHEY and CDR2 SVGAGI. CDR3 length equals 14 residues.

The chain carries TRBV7-9 and TRBJ1-4, with TRBD1 identical over 7 bases. After removal of 1 base from V and 7 bases from J, the junction contained 9 bases not matched to a gene. Per germline, CDR1 SEHNR and CDR2 FQNEAQ (reference sequence). This CDR3 is 16 amino acids long. The CDR3 is CASSLGRQGGTEKLFF. CDR3 bases: TGTGCCAGCAGCTTAGGGCGACAGGGTGGTACTGAAAAACTGTTTTTT.

The chain uses TRBV5-1 and TRBJ1-1; D is unclear. The CDR3 is 14 amino acids. In germline, CDR1 is SGHRS, CDR2 YFSETQ. Trimming removed 4 bases at V and 0 bases at J, with 10 bases between. CDR3 nucleotides: TGCGCCAGCAGCCTGGAGGGTATGAACACTGAAGCTTTCTTT. Encoded protein: CASSLEGMNTEAFF. The variable domain in full, completed from reference TRBV5-1 and TRBJ1-1, reads KAGVTQTPRYLIKTRGQQVTLSCSPISGHRSVSWYQQTPGQGLQFLFEYFSETQRNKGNFPGRFSGRQFSNSRSEMNVSTLELGDSALYLCASSLEGMNTEAFFGQGTRLTVV.

The rearrangement uses TRBV19 and TRBJ2-2; 7 nucleotides match TRBD1. Germline CDR1 is LNHDA and CDR2 is SQIVND (reference sequence). Trimming at V came to 6 bases and at J to 6 bases, leaving 7 bases not matched to a gene. The CDR3 contains 14 residues. CDR3 bases: TGTGCCAGTAGGGCGAGGGGGCTCGCCGGGGAGCTGTTTTTT. Translating it yields CASRARGLAGELFF. Variable domain in full (rest from reference TRBV19 and TRBJ2-2): DGGITQSPKYLFRKEGQNVTLSCEQNLNHDAMYWYRQDPGQGLRLIYYSQIVNDFQKGDIAEGYSVSREKKESFPLTVTSAQKNPTAFYLCASRARGLAGELFFGEGSRLTVL.

The chain links TRBV2 to TRBJ2-3; maybe TRBD2 (5 bases). This CDR3 contains 12 residues. Between the trimmed V and J ends, which lost 5 bases and 5 bases, there was a span of 8 bases. CDR1 and CDR2 (germline): SNHLY, FYNNEI. CDR3 sequence: CASSKLGDTQYF. CDR3 nucleotide sequence: TGTGCCAGCAGTAAACTAGGAGATACGCAGTATTTT.